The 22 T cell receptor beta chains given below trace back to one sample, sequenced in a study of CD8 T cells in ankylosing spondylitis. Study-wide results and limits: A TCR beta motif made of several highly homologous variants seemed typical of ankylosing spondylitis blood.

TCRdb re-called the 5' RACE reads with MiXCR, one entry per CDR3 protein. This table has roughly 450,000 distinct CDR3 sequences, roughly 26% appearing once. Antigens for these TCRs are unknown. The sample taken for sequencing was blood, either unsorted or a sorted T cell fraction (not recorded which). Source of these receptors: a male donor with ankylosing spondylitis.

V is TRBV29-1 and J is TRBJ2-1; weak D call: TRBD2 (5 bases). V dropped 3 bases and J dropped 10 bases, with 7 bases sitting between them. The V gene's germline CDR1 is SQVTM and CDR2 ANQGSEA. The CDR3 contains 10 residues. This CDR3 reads CSVDTGEQFF. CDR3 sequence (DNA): TGCAGCGTTGATACGGGAGAGCAGTTCTTC.

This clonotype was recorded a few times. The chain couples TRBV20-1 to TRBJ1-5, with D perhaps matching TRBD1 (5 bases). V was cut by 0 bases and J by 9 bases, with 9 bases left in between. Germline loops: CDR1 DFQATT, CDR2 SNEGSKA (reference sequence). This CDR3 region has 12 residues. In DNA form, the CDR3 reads TGCAGTGCTAGAGAAGGGACTTCGCCCCAGCATTTT. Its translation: CSAREGTSPQHF.

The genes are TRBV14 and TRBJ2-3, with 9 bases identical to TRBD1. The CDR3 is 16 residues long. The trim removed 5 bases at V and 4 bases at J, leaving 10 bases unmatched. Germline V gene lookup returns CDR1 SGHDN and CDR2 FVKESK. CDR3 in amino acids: CASSYLTGQGADTQYF. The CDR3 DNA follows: TGTGCCAGCAGCTACCTGACGGGACAGGGCGCAGATACGCAGTATTTT.

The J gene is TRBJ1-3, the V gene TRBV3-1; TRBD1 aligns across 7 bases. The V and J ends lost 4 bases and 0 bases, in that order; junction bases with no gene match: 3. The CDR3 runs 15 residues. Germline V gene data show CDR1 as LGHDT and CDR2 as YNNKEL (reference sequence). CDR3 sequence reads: CASSRGQSSGNTIYF. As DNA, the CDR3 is TGTGCCAGCAGCCGGGGACAGAGCTCTGGAAACACCATATATTTT.

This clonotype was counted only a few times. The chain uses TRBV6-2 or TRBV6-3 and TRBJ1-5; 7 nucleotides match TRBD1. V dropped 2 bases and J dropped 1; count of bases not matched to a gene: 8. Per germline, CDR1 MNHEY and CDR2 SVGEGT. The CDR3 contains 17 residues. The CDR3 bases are TGTGCCAGCAGTTACCCTCAGCCGACAGGGAGCAATCAGCCCCAGCATTTT. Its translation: CASSYPQPTGSNQPQHF.

CDR3 sequence: CASSPRTFTGELFF. CDR3 DNA: TGTGCCAGCAGCCCTCGGACATTCACCGGGGAGCTGTTTTTT. The chain joins TRBV9 to TRBJ2-2, with D possibly matching TRBD1 (5 bases). Germline V CDR1 and CDR2: SGDLS, YYNGEE. CDR3 length equals 14 residues. The V and J ends lost 4 bases and 4 bases respectively, with 11 bases between them.

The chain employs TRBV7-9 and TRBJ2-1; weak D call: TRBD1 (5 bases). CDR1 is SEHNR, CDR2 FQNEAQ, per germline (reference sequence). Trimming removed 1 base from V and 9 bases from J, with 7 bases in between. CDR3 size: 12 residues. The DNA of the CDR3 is TGTGCCAGCAGCTTAGAGGACACTGAGCAGTTCTTC. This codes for CASSLEDTEQFF.

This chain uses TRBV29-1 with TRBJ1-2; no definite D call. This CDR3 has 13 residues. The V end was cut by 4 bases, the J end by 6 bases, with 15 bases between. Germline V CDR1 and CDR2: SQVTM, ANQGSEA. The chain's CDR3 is CSVVGDFYDGYTF. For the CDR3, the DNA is TGCAGCGTTGTGGGAGACTTTTATGATGGCTACACCTTC.

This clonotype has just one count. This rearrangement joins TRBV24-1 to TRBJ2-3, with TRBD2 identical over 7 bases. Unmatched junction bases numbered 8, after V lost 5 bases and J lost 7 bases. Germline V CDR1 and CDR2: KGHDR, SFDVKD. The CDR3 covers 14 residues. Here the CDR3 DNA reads TGTGCCACCAGTGTCGCGGGAGCCCCTCATACGCAGTATTTT. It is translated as CATSVAGAPHTQYF.

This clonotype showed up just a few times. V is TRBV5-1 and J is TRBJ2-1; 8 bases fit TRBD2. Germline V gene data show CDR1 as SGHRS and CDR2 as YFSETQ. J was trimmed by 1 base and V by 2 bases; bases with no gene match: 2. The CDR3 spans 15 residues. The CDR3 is CASSFGRESYNEQFF. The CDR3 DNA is TGCGCCAGCAGCTTCGGGAGGGAGTCCTACAATGAGCAGTTCTTC.

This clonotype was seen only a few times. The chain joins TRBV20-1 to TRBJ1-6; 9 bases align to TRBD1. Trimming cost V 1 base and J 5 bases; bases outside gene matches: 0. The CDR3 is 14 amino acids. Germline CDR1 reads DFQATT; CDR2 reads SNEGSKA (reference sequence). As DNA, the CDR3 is TGCAGTGCTAGAGGGGACAGGGATAATTCACCCCTCCACTTT. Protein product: CSARGDRDNSPLHF.

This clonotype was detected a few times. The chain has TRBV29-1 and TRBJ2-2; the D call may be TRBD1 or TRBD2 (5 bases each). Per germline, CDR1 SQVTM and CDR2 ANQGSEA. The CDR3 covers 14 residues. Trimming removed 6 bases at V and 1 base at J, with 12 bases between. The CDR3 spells CSVSLGVNTGELFF. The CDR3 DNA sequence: TGCAGCGTGTCTTTGGGGGTGAACACCGGGGAGCTGTTTTTT.

The CDR3 DNA reads as TGTGCCACCAGTGAAGGACAGGTCCGCAATGAGCAGTTCTTC. As protein: CATSEGQVRNEQFF. The chain uses TRBV24-1 and TRBJ2-1; TRBD1 agrees at 7 bases. CDR3 length equals 14 residues. V lost 4 bases, J lost 6 bases, and 5 bases stayed unmatched. The germline CDR1 and CDR2 sequences are KGHDR and SFDVKD.

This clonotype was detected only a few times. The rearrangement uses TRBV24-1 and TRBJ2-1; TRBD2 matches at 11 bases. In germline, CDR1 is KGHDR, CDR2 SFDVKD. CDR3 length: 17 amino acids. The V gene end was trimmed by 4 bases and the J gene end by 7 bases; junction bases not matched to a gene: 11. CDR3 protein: CATSEGSSGRSRNEQFF. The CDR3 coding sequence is TGTGCCACCAGTGAGGGGTCTAGCGGGAGGTCGCGGAATGAGCAGTTCTTC.

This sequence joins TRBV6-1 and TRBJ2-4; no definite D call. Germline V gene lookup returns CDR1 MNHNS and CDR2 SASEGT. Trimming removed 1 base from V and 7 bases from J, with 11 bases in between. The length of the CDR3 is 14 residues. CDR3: CASSEGVTPNIQYF. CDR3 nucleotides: TGTGCCAGCAGTGAAGGGGTGACGCCCAACATTCAGTACTTC.

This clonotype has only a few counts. CDR3 bases: TGTGCCAGCAGCGCCGGAGTAGCGGCAGCCGGGGCCCAGTACTTC. Translating gives CASSAGVAAAGAQYF. The chain uses TRBV9 and TRBJ2-5; perhaps TRBD2 as D (6 bases). CDR1 SGDLS and CDR2 YYNGEE come from the germline V gene. V was pared by 3 bases and J by 9 bases, with 21 bases between. CDR3 length: 15 residues.

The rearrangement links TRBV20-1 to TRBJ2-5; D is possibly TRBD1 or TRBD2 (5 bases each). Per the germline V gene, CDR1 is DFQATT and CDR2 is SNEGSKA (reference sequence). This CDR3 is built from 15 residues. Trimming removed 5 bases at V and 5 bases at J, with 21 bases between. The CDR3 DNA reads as TGCAGTGCTCAGCTGCCGGGACCGGGCCAGGAGACCCAGTACTTC. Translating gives CSAQLPGPGQETQYF.

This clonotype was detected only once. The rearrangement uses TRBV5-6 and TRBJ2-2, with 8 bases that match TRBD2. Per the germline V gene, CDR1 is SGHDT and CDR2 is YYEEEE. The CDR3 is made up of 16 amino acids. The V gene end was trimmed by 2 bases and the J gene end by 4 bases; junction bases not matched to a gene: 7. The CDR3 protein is CASSLRRAGVTGELFF. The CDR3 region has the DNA TGTGCCAGCAGCTTAAGACGAGCGGGAGTCACCGGGGAGCTGTTTTTT.

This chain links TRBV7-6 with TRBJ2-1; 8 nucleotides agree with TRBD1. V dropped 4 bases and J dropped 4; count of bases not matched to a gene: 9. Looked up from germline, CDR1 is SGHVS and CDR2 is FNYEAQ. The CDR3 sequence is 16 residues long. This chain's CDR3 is CASSSSRQGKYNEQFF. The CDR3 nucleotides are TGTGCCAGCAGCTCGAGTAGACAGGGGAAATACAATGAGCAGTTCTTC.

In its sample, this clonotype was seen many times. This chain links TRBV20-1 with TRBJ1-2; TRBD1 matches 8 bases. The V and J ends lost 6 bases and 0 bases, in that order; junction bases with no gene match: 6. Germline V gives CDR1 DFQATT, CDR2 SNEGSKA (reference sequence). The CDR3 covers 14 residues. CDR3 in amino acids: CSANQGAANYGYTF. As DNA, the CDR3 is TGCAGTGCCAATCAGGGGGCTGCTAACTATGGCTACACCTTC.

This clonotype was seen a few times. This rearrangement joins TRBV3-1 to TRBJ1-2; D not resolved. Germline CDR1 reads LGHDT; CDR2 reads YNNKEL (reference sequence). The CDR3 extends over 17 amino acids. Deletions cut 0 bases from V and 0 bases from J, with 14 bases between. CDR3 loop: CASSQEHSWQSNYGYTF. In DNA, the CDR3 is TGTGCCAGCAGCCAAGAACATTCCTGGCAGTCTAACTATGGCTACACCTTC. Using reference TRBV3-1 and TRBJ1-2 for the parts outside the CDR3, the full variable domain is DTAVSQTPKYLVTQMGNDKSIKCEQNLGHDTMYWYKQDSKKFLKIMFSYNNKELIINETVPNRFSPKSPDKAHLNLHINSLELGDSAVYFCASSQEHSWQSNYGYTFGSGTRLTVV.

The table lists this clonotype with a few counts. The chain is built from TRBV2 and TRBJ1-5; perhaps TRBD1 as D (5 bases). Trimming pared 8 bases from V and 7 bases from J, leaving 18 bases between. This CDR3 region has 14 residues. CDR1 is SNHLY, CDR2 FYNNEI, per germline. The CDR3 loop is CASRAQAGTQPQHF. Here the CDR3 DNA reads TGTGCCAGCCGCGCCCAGGCAGGGACGCAGCCCCAGCATTTT.